This record concerns one T cell receptor (beta chain) sequence. What it recognizes is unknown. Measured with immunoSEQ multiplex PCR; TCRdb has only the in-frame clones, and not every one. The table lists roughly 140,000 clones, approximately 93% of them singletons. This sample is drawn from a study of T cell responses to AZD1222 COVID-19 vaccine. Overall study results and limits: Clonal diversity was possibly underestimated; the donors were predominantly white British and more often female. Baseline testing showed seropositivity in only a handful of AZD1222 recipients. Without day 14 samples, only post-peak T cell repertoires were studied.

This CDR3 comprises 13 residues. Losses at the gene ends were 6 bases for V and 4 bases for J; bases not matched to a gene: 3. The receptor was derived from an adult who had recovered from COVID-19. This rearrangement joins TRBV12-3 or TRBV12-4 to TRBJ1-1; 9 positions agree with TRBD1. The sequences come from peripheral blood, collected after recovery from COVID-19. CDR3 sequence: CASRKTGGTEAFF. CDR3 in DNA: TGTGCCAGCAGAAAGACAGGGGGCACTGAAGCTTTCTTT.